This TCR beta chain was identified during a study of cytomegalovirus exposure and HLA in healthy donors. Donors in the study were healthy people who gave bone marrow. As concerns this clone: Its specificity is unknown.

Study-wide results and caveats: Within an earlier analysis, most TCR beta V segments proved productive either about 87% or about 30% of the time. The authors later found TCR association rates varying by HLA locus, with DRB1 most and HLA-C fewest. Another analysis was done later, and it associated fewer than 20,000 TCR beta sequences with HLA alleles at 0.05 false discovery rate.

The length of the CDR3 is 15 residues. Germline V CDR1 and CDR2: LNHDA, SQIVND (reference sequence). Unmatched junction bases numbered 10, after V lost 5 bases and J lost 4 bases. The primer mix had 60 Vbeta and 13 Jbeta primers. Data came from immunoSEQ multiplex PCR; TCRdb stores just in-frame clones and leaves some out. This sample's table has 100,000 to 150,000 clones. The TCR sequence derives from a woman aged 40 to 50 in good health and CMV-seropositive. Sequencing input: PBMCs. The chain has TRBV19 and TRBJ2-7, with 8 bases aligning to TRBD2. This CDR3 reads CASSSRFSGIYEQYF. The CDR3 DNA sequence: TGTGCCAGTAGTTCCCGTTTTAGCGGGATTTACGAGCAGTACTTC.